The entry that follows covers one T cell receptor (beta chain) sequence. Its target is not known. This sample also contains other DNA sequences that code for the same CDR3. Positive CCR7 selection of CD45RO-negative cells yielded the naive CD8 cells, and terminally differentiated effector memory CD45RA+ cells were excluded. The table came from immunoSEQ multiplex PCR; TCRdb's copy has only in-frame clones and leaves some out. This sample has hundreds of thousands of clones, with about 96% found just once. The entry originates in a study of shared clonotypes between healthy human individuals. Germline-derived CDR1 and CDR2 are SGHAT and FQNNGV. CDR3 length: 15 amino acids. The V end lost 0 bases, the J end lost 0 bases, and 6 bases lay between the germline ends. Notes on the study in general: Naive subsets usually exceeded memory subsets in estimated richness.

The origin of this receptor is a man between 25 and 39 years old in good health. Sequenced material: naive CD8+ T cells sorted from blood. This rearrangement joins TRBV11-2 to TRBJ2-1; no definite D call. This CDR3 is CASSLDPGSYNEQFF. The CDR3 DNA reads TGTGCCAGCAGCTTAGATCCAGGCTCCTACAATGAGCAGTTCTTC.